This T cell receptor (beta chain) was sequenced in a study of blood T cell repertoires in COVID-19. For the study at large: Specimens from acute and convalescent COVID-19 originated in the United States, Italy and Spain.

The V and J ends lost 5 bases and 0 bases respectively, with 13 bases between them. CDR3 size: 15 residues. Germline V gene lookup returns CDR1 SNHLY and CDR2 FYNNEI. Sequencing was performed with immunoSEQ multiplex PCR; in TCRdb, only in-frame clones are kept and a portion is missing. The table has about 25,000 clones, about 94% seen once; the top ten hold 4%. The sequence was obtained from a human donor with active COVID-19. The donor label of this sample is uncertain. The chain uses TRBV2 and TRBJ2-5, with D possibly TRBD2 on 5 matching bases. The sequenced sample consisted of peripheral blood. The chain's CDR3 is CASSFPDGDQETQYF. The CDR3 nucleotides are TGTGCCAGCAGTTTCCCTGACGGGGACCAAGAGACCCAGTACTTC.